This T cell receptor beta chain came from a study of CD8+CD57+ T cells in acquired aplastic anemia. For the study at large: Each DNA sample taken from sorted CD4+ and CD8+ cells came to approximately 3 ug on average. Study observations and caveats: Around 29 shared CD8+ CDR3s appeared highly expressed within patients' immunodominant clones. In CD8+ cells, Simpson's diversity showed no significant difference between patients and controls.

Researchers used genomic DNA as the template to profile TCR beta VDJ and CDR3. TCRdb re-called the reads through MiXCR, storing one row per CDR3 protein. In the table there are fewer than 200,000 distinct CDR3 sequences, over 55% of which are singletons. This clonotype appeared many times. The target antigen is unknown. This CDR3 contains 15 residues. Germline CDR1 SGHAT, CDR2 FQNNGV. V lost 8 bases and J lost 5; bases outside the gene matches: 9. CD8+CD57+ cell expansion, shown by flow cytometry, had occurred in the patients selected for sequencing. Therapy had not been given to patients before blood sampling.

The sample comprised sorted CD4+, CD8+, or CD8+CD57+ T cells (not recorded which) from PBMCs. The TCR was taken from a human donor with aplastic anemia. The genes are TRBV11-2 and TRBJ2-2; 9 bases line up with TRBD1. The DNA of the CDR3 is TGTGCCAGCTTCCGGACAGGGGTCGAGACCGGGGAGCTGTTTTTT. Protein: CASFRTGVETGELFF.